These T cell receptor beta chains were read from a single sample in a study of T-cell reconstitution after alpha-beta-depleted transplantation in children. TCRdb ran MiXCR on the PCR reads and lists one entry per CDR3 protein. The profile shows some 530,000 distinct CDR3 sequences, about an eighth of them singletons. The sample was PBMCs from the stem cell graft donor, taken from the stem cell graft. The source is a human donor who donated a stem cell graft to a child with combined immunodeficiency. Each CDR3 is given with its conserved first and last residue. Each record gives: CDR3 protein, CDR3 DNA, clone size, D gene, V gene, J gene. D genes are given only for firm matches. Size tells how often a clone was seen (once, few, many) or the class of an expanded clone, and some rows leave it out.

CDR3aa: CASMTGPFGTEAFF; CDR3nt: TGCGCCAGCATGACAGGGCCGTTCGGCACTGAAGCTTTCTTT; abundance: .; d_gene: TRBD1; v_gene: TRBV5-1; j_gene: TRBJ1-1
CDR3aa: CSVGGRFQETQYF; CDR3nt: TGCAGCGTTGGTGGGAGATTCCAAGAGACCCAGTACTTC; abundance: many; d_gene: .; v_gene: TRBV29-1; j_gene: TRBJ2-5
CDR3aa: CAISESIETNTGELFF; CDR3nt: TGTGCCATCAGTGAGTCAATAGAGACGAACACCGGGGAGCTGTTTTTT; abundance: .; d_gene: .; v_gene: TRBV10-3; j_gene: TRBJ2-2
CDR3aa: CASIAGGGGPSYEQYF; CDR3nt: TGTGCCAGCATAGCCGGCGGCGGGGGGCCTTCCTACGAGCAGTACTTC; abundance: few; d_gene: TRBD2; v_gene: TRBV6-2/TRBV6-3; j_gene: TRBJ2-7
CDR3aa: CASSLALGGRSYEQYF; CDR3nt: TGTGCCAGCAGCTTAGCACTCGGGGGCCGCTCCTACGAGCAGTACTTC; abundance: .; d_gene: .; v_gene: TRBV7-6; j_gene: TRBJ2-7
CDR3aa: CASSERDRSFSYNSPLHF; CDR3nt: TGTGCCAGCAGTGAACGGGACAGGTCTTTCTCCTATAATTCACCCCTCCACTTT; abundance: few; d_gene: TRBD1; v_gene: TRBV6-1; j_gene: TRBJ1-6
CDR3aa: CASSRVGGLAF; CDR3nt: TGTGCCAGCAGCCGAGTGGGGGGCTTGGCCTTC; abundance: few; d_gene: .; v_gene: TRBV7-9; j_gene: TRBJ1-2
CDR3aa: CATSDFTVRTDTQYF; CDR3nt: TGTGCCACCAGTGATTTCACAGTCCGCACAGATACGCAGTATTTT; abundance: few; d_gene: .; v_gene: TRBV24-1; j_gene: TRBJ2-3
CDR3aa: CASSYSGYTGELFF; CDR3nt: TGTGCCAGCAGTTACTCTGGATACACCGGGGAGCTGTTTTTT; abundance: few; d_gene: .; v_gene: TRBV6-5; j_gene: TRBJ2-2
CDR3aa: CASSLAVLGAGRGTEAFF; CDR3nt: TGTGCCAGCAGCTTAGCCGTGCTGGGGGCAGGGAGAGGCACTGAAGCTTTCTTT; abundance: few; d_gene: .; v_gene: TRBV11-1; j_gene: TRBJ1-1
CDR3aa: CASSSPQSQETQYF; CDR3nt: TGTGCCAGCAGTTCTCCCCAGTCCCAAGAGACCCAGTACTTC; abundance: many; d_gene: .; v_gene: TRBV12-3/TRBV12-4; j_gene: TRBJ2-5
CDR3aa: CASSQEMGLAVPPSF; CDR3nt: TGCGCCAGCAGCCAAGAGATGGGACTAGCGGTCCCCCCTTCTTTC; abundance: .; d_gene: TRBD2; v_gene: TRBV4-1; j_gene: TRBJ2-1
CDR3aa: CASSLQTGGKPNEKLFF; CDR3nt: TGTGCCAGCAGTCTACAGACAGGGGGCAAACCTAATGAAAAACTGTTTTTT; abundance: few; d_gene: TRBD1; v_gene: TRBV28; j_gene: TRBJ1-4
CDR3aa: CAWSPRQLPNTEAFF; CDR3nt: TGTGCCTGGAGTCCCCGACAGCTACCGAACACTGAAGCTTTCTTT; abundance: few; d_gene: .; v_gene: TRBV30; j_gene: TRBJ1-1
CDR3aa: CASSPPGLAGKVGGDEQFF; CDR3nt: TGCGCCAGCAGCCCTCCGGGACTAGCGGGAAAAGTAGGTGGGGATGAGCAGTTCTTC; abundance: few; d_gene: TRBD2; v_gene: TRBV5-1; j_gene: TRBJ2-1
CDR3aa: CASSSRTGRNSPLHF; CDR3nt: TGTGCCAGCAGCTCTAGGACAGGGAGGAATTCACCCCTCCACTTT; abundance: .; d_gene: TRBD1; v_gene: TRBV11-3; j_gene: TRBJ1-6
CDR3aa: CASSEALEGQQYF; CDR3nt: TGTGCCAGCAGTGAAGCGCTTGAGGGGCAGCAGTACTTC; abundance: many; d_gene: .; v_gene: TRBV2; j_gene: TRBJ2-7
CDR3aa: CSVGQGRFTEAFF; CDR3nt: TGCAGCGTTGGACAGGGCAGGTTCACTGAAGCTTTCTTT; abundance: .; d_gene: TRBD1; v_gene: TRBV29-1; j_gene: TRBJ1-1
CDR3aa: CASSDARGGMFF; CDR3nt: TGTGCCAGCAGTGACGCGAGGGGGGGCATGTTCTTC; abundance: many; d_gene: .; v_gene: TRBV6-4; j_gene: TRBJ2-1
CDR3aa: CASSVGSVGTQYF; CDR3nt: TGTGCCAGCAGCGTAGGGTCCGTAGGGACCCAGTACTTC; abundance: .; d_gene: .; v_gene: TRBV9; j_gene: TRBJ2-5
CDR3aa: CASSLSYSNQPQHF; CDR3nt: TGTGCCAGCAGTTTGTCTTATAGCAATCAGCCCCAGCATTTT; abundance: .; d_gene: .; v_gene: TRBV12-3/TRBV12-4; j_gene: TRBJ1-5
CDR3aa: CASSLAREYPVAQETQYF; CDR3nt: TGCGCCAGCAGCTTGGCCCGAGAATATCCGGTGGCACAAGAGACCCAGTACTTC; abundance: few; d_gene: .; v_gene: TRBV5-1; j_gene: TRBJ2-5
CDR3aa: CATSSQEVYGYTF; CDR3nt: TGTGCCACCAGCAGCCAAGAAGTCTATGGCTACACCTTC; abundance: few; d_gene: .; v_gene: TRBV15; j_gene: TRBJ1-2
CDR3aa: CASSLGRGTGELFF; CDR3nt: TGTGCCAGCAGCCTAGGCAGAGGGACCGGGGAGCTGTTTTTT; abundance: few; d_gene: .; v_gene: TRBV5-6; j_gene: TRBJ2-2
CDR3aa: CASSLGVMETQYF; CDR3nt: TGTGCCAGCAGCTTGGGAGTAATGGAGACCCAGTACTTC; abundance: many; d_gene: .; v_gene: TRBV5-6; j_gene: TRBJ2-5
CDR3aa: CASSHRAPKNTGELFF; CDR3nt: TGTGCCAGCAGCCATAGGGCCCCCAAGAACACCGGGGAGCTGTTTTTT; abundance: .; d_gene: .; v_gene: TRBV3-1; j_gene: TRBJ2-2
CDR3aa: CAWAVQGGEKLFF; CDR3nt: TGTGCCTGGGCAGTACAGGGTGGTGAAAAACTGTTTTTT; abundance: few; d_gene: .; v_gene: TRBV30; j_gene: TRBJ1-4
CDR3aa: CASSRPGRSDEQYF; CDR3nt: TGTGCCAGCAGCCGCCCGGGGCGGTCGGACGAGCAGTACTTC; abundance: few; d_gene: .; v_gene: TRBV9; j_gene: TRBJ2-7
CDR3aa: CSASGQFEMNTEAFF; CDR3nt: TGCAGTGCTTCCGGACAGTTCGAAATGAACACTGAAGCTTTCTTT; abundance: many; d_gene: .; v_gene: TRBV20-1; j_gene: TRBJ1-1
CDR3aa: CASSRMRATQETQYF; CDR3nt: TGTGCCAGCAGCCGCATGAGGGCCACCCAAGAGACCCAGTACTTC; abundance: few; d_gene: .; v_gene: TRBV2; j_gene: TRBJ2-5
CDR3aa: CASKLQNTGELFF; CDR3nt: TGCGCCAGCAAATTACAGAACACCGGGGAGCTGTTTTTT; abundance: many; d_gene: .; v_gene: TRBV5-1; j_gene: TRBJ2-2
CDR3aa: CASSLGLAYSTDTQYF; CDR3nt: TGTGCCAGCAGCCTCGGGCTAGCCTATAGCACAGATACGCAGTATTTT; abundance: few; d_gene: .; v_gene: TRBV4-2; j_gene: TRBJ2-3
CDR3aa: CASSVGVIQHF; CDR3nt: TGTGCCAGCAGCGTTGGCGTAATCCAGCATTTT; abundance: few; d_gene: .; v_gene: TRBV6-2/TRBV6-3; j_gene: TRBJ1-5
CDR3aa: CASSLVVGRLGEQYF; CDR3nt: TGTGCCAGCAGCTTAGTCGTGGGCCGACTGGGGGAGCAGTACTTC; abundance: .; d_gene: .; v_gene: TRBV7-2; j_gene: TRBJ2-7
CDR3aa: CATTGPGGYTF; CDR3nt: TGTGCCACCACAGGGCCTGGTGGCTACACCTTC; abundance: .; d_gene: .; v_gene: TRBV10-3; j_gene: TRBJ1-2
CDR3aa: CASSYSESTDTQYF; CDR3nt: TGTGCCAGCAGTTACTCGGAAAGCACAGATACGCAGTATTTT; abundance: .; d_gene: .; v_gene: TRBV6-2/TRBV6-3; j_gene: TRBJ2-3
CDR3aa: CASSSESSEAFF; CDR3nt: TGCGCCAGCAGCTCGGAGAGCTCTGAAGCTTTCTTT; abundance: .; d_gene: .; v_gene: TRBV5-1; j_gene: TRBJ1-1
CDR3aa: CAISEGQDSNQPQHF; CDR3nt: TGTGCCATCAGTGAGGGACAGGATAGCAATCAGCCCCAGCATTTT; abundance: many; d_gene: TRBD1; v_gene: TRBV10-3; j_gene: TRBJ1-5